The present TCR beta chain was sequenced within a study of T-cell memory formation after mild COVID-19. Constant-segment primers and 5'RACE yielded cDNA libraries for TCR alpha and TCR beta, each carrying sample barcodes and UMIs. TCRdb redid the calling of the 5' RACE reads with MiXCR, one entry per CDR3 protein. The sample records 350,000 to 400,000 distinct CDR3 sequences, roughly an eighth being singletons. Study conclusions and caveats: Pre-infection memory showed some responding clones, and this suggested that cross-reactive memory joined. Whereas later expanders leaned CD4+, clones contracting day 15 to 85 showed a balanced CD4/CD8 makeup. Second-wave clones with a day 37 peak had unconfirmed SARS-CoV-2 specificity.

This clonotype came up many times. Its matching antigen is unknown. Germline values: CDR1 SGHRS, CDR2 YFSETQ. This CDR3 is 13 amino acids long. Trimming pared 4 bases from V and 2 bases from J, leaving 6 bases between. V gene TRBV5-1 combines with J gene TRBJ2-2; D gene ambiguous. Material: PBMCs or a T cell subset sorted from them (not recorded which). This TCR came from a man aged 18 to 30 who had mild COVID-19 (a few samples of this study predate the infection). Cell type and time point are not known. The CDR3, as DNA: TGCGCCAGCAGCCCAATCAACACCGGGGAGCTGTTTTTT. Amino acids: CASSPINTGELFF.